One sample yielded the 12 T cell receptor beta chains listed below, sequenced in a study of T cells in Graves' hyperthyroidism and ophthalmopathy. Regions amplified from RNA transcripts were the TCR beta CDR3 regions. HTBI primers were used for first-round RT-PCR of the TCR CDR3. TCRdb reprocessed the multiplex PCR reads with MiXCR, giving one entry per CDR3 protein. Found here are almost 600,000 distinct CDR3 sequences, 11% to 15% of them singletons; the top ten hold 4.5% to 6%. Input material: blood. The receptors derive from a woman in her twenties or thirties with Graves' hyperthyroidism that later progressed to Graves' ophthalmopathy.

This rearrangement joins TRBV20-1 to TRBJ1-1; D not certain. V gave up 3 bases and J gave up 3 bases, with 8 bases separating them. This CDR3 is 12 amino acids long. Germline CDR1 and CDR2: DFQATT and SNEGSKA (reference sequence). The CDR3 DNA reads TGCAGTGCTAGTGGGAGCGACACTGAAGCTTTCTTT. Its translation: CSASGSDTEAFF.

This clonotype was detected only a few times. This may stem from a read error, because a much larger clone lies one nucleotide away. This chain links TRBV11-2 with TRBJ2-7; D not resolved. The CDR3 covers 12 residues. Germline V gives CDR1 SGHAT, CDR2 FQNNGV. The V and J ends lost 1 base and 6 bases respectively, with 7 bases between them. CDR3: CASSLGRTEQYF. CDR3 DNA sequence: TGTGCCAGCAGCTTAGGTAGGACCGAGCAGTACTTC.

This chain links TRBV29-1 with TRBJ1-2, with a possible D match to TRBD1 (5 bases). Trimming left V 2 bases short and J 3 bases short, with 16 bases between. The germline V gene encodes CDR1 SQVTM and CDR2 ANQGSEA. The CDR3 runs 15 residues. DNA for the CDR3: TGCAGCGTTGAATCCCCCAGGGCAGACGACTATGGCTACACCTTC. This codes for CSVESPRADDYGYTF.

This rearrangement joins TRBV19 to TRBJ1-1; D not certain. The V gene lost 0 bases and the J gene lost 5 bases, with 7 bases spanning the gap. Germline-derived CDR1 and CDR2 are LNHDA and SQIVND (reference sequence). The CDR3 has 13 amino acids. CDR3 residues: CASSIDQGTEAFF. The CDR3, as DNA: TGTGCCAGTAGTATAGATCAAGGGACTGAAGCTTTCTTT.

Of note for this clonotype: A much larger clone lies a single base off, so this may be a read error. The chain joins TRBV6-1 to TRBJ1-1; D possibly corresponds to TRBD1 (5 bases). The CDR3 sequence is 15 residues long. V lost 11 bases to trimming and J lost 4 bases, with 23 bases between them. Germline CDR1 reads MNHNS; CDR2 reads SASEGT. The CDR3 sequence: CAGISVVTGGTEAFF. Written as DNA, the CDR3 is TGTGCCGGGATAAGTGTGGTCACCGGGGGCACTGAAGCTTTCTTT.

On this clonotype itself: Just one base apart from a much larger clone, this may be a read error. The V call is TRBV20-1, the J call TRBJ1-2; D gene unclear. V dropped 7 bases and J dropped 6 bases, with 9 bases sitting between them. This CDR3 is built from 10 residues. Per germline, CDR1 DFQATT and CDR2 SNEGSKA (reference sequence). The CDR3 region is CSGSFHGYTF. DNA for the CDR3: TGCAGTGGATCCTTCCATGGCTACACCTTC.

This clonotype occurred many times. The chain recombines TRBV7-9 with TRBJ1-5; D gene ambiguous. The CDR3 covers 14 residues. Per germline, CDR1 SEHNR and CDR2 FQNEAQ (reference sequence). The ends were cut back, 2 bases at V and 3 bases at J, with 8 bases in the middle. The DNA of the CDR3 is TGTGCCAGCAGCTTAATGGATACCAATCAGCCCCAGCATTTT. It codes for CASSLMDTNQPQHF.

This clonotype has a count of ten or more. This sequence joins TRBV12-5 and TRBJ2-2; D call uncertain. The CDR3 is made up of 11 amino acids. V was pared by 10 bases and J by 10 bases, with 13 bases between. The germline V gene has CDR1 LGHNT and CDR2 FRNRAP. The CDR3 sequence is CAIALSKELFF. The CDR3, as DNA: TGTGCTATTGCCCTCAGTAAGGAGCTGTTTTTT.

This clonotype came up many times. V usage is TRBV19 and J usage is TRBJ2-1; no definite D call. The CDR3 runs to 15 residues. From germline, CDR1 is LNHDA and CDR2 SQIVND (reference sequence). Between the trimmed V and J ends, which lost 2 bases and 0 bases, there was a span of 8 bases. The CDR3 nucleotides are TGTGCCAGTAGTATAAAGGAGAGCTCCTACAATGAGCAGTTCTTC. Its protein is CASSIKESSYNEQFF.

In its sample, this clonotype was seen many times. This sequence joins TRBV20-1 and TRBJ1-1; possible D gene TRBD1, 5 bases. The germline V gene has CDR1 DFQATT and CDR2 SNEGSKA (reference sequence). Trimming cost V 2 bases and J 4 bases, with 14 bases left between them. CDR3 length: 14 amino acids. CDR3 DNA sequence: TGCAGTGCTAGATCGAAGGGGTTGGGCACTGAAGCTTTCTTT. Translated: CSARSKGLGTEAFF.

This clonotype was detected many times. V usage is TRBV20-1 and J usage is TRBJ2-3, with a tentative D call TRBD2 (5 bases). Germline V gene data show CDR1 as DFQATT and CDR2 as SNEGSKA (reference sequence). V lost 0 bases to trimming and J lost 6 bases, with 13 bases between them. The CDR3 length is 14 residues. The CDR3 is CSAREWRALDTQYF. The CDR3 DNA reads as TGCAGTGCTAGAGAGTGGCGGGCTCTGGATACGCAGTATTTT.

This clonotype occurred many times. The V gene is TRBV6-1, the J gene TRBJ2-1; 11 bases map to TRBD2. The CDR3 is made up of 18 amino acids. V lost 6 bases to trimming and J lost 1 base; unmatched junction nucleotides: 11. From germline, CDR1 is MNHNS and CDR2 SASEGT. The CDR3 here is CASRKVLAGALSYNEQFF. In DNA, the CDR3 is TGTGCCAGCAGAAAGGTACTAGCGGGAGCCCTATCCTACAATGAGCAGTTCTTC.